The entry that follows covers one TCR beta chain sequence. The record originates from a study of cytotoxic CD8 clonotypes in ibrutinib-treated CLL. Only in-frame clones appear in the TCRdb table, and some are missing; sequencing was by immunoSEQ multiplex PCR. Of around 50,000 clones listed, over 55% are singletons. The clonotype was recovered from a human donor with chronic lymphocytic leukemia. The sequencing here drew on PBMCs, taken after 24 months of ibrutinib treatment.

The CDR3 here is CASSDPSRPPEQYF. CDR3 DNA sequence: TGTGCCAGCAGTGACCCGTCCAGGCCCCCCGAGCAGTACTTC. V is TRBV6-6 and J is TRBJ2-7, with D unclear. Per germline, CDR1 MNHNY and CDR2 SVGAGI (reference sequence). The germline V and J ends were trimmed by 5 bases and 6 bases, with 17 bases remaining between them. The CDR3 is made up of 14 amino acids.